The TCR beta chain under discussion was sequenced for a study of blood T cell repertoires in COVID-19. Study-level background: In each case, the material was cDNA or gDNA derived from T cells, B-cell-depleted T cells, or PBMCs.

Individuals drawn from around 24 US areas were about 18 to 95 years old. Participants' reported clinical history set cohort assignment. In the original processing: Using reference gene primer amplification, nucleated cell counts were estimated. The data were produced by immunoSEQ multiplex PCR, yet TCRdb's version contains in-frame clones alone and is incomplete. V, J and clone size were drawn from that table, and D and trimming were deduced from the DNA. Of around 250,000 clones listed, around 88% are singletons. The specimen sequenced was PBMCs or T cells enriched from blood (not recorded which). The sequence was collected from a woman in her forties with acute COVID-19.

The CDR3 is CASSQVVQPEKLFF. Here the CDR3 DNA reads TGTGCCAGCAGCCAAGTCGTCCAGCCGGAGAAACTGTTTTTT. The chain uses TRBV3-1 (or the pseudogene TRBV3-2) and TRBJ1-4; D gene unclear. Germline V gene sequence: CDR1 LGHDT, CDR2 YNNKEL (reference sequence). Trimming took off 1 base at V and 11 bases at J, with 14 bases between the two ends. This CDR3 has 14 residues.